The entry that follows covers one T cell receptor beta chain sequence. This sample is drawn from a study of blood T cell repertoires in COVID-19. At the level of the study: In each case, the material was cDNA or gDNA derived from T cells, B-cell-depleted T cells, or PBMCs.

Using immunoSEQ multiplex PCR, the repertoire was profiled, and TCRdb retains in-frame clones only, with some absent. The data hold more than 300,000 clones, with roughly 83% observed a single time. Losses at the gene ends were 4 bases for V and 15 bases for J; bases not matched to a gene: 11. The CDR3 sequence is 14 residues long. Germline values: CDR1 SGHAT, CDR2 FQNNGV. Source material: peripheral blood. This receptor was obtained from a woman between 45 and 65 years old with acute or convalescent COVID-19. This sequence joins TRBV11-2 and TRBJ2-1, with 11 bases aligning to TRBD2. The CDR3 sequence is CASSSYPLAGERFF. For the CDR3, the DNA is TGTGCCAGCAGCTCGTACCCACTAGCGGGAGAACGGTTCTTC.